This T cell receptor beta chain is from a study of T cell responses to AZD1222 COVID-19 vaccine. Clones were sequenced by immunoSEQ multiplex PCR, and TCRdb holds only the in-frame ones, with some missing. This table has approximately 90,000 clones, around 90% appearing once. As concerns this clone: What it recognizes is unknown.

Germline V lookup: CDR1 KGHSH, CDR2 LQKENI. The length of the CDR3 is 18 residues. V lost 3 bases, J lost 2 bases, and 20 bases lay in between. Overall study findings and caveats: White British ancestry dominated among donors, who included more females, and clonal diversity was possibly underestimated.

This rearrangement joins TRBV18 to TRBJ2-1, with D tentatively TRBD2 (7 bases). The starting material was peripheral blood, obtained on day 0 of AZD1222 vaccination. This receptor was taken from an adult in good health. CDR3 region: CASSPSGGPRGPYNEQFF. In DNA form, the CDR3 reads TGTGCCAGCTCACCCTCCGGGGGGCCGCGAGGTCCCTACAATGAGCAGTTCTTC.